This T cell receptor beta chain was identified during a study of cytomegalovirus exposure and HLA in healthy donors. Assay: immunoSEQ multiplex PCR; the TCRdb copy retains only in-frame clones and omits some. The sample lists 100,000 to 150,000 clones, 85% to 90% occurring once. Notes on this clone: Its antigen is currently unknown.

Findings and caveats of the study: For cytomegalovirus status, the classifier reportedly gave diagnoses with high specificity and sensitivity. Many donors carried some public TCRs, although rarity characterized most TCR sequences. Investigators reported approximately 150 TCR beta chains as tied to cytomegalovirus. According to a subsequent analysis, TCR clusters from the first cohort were inclined to appear together in the 120 validation repertoires.

The sequencing sample was made of PBMCs. This sequence originates from a woman younger than 30 in good health and CMV-seronegative.

This chain's CDR3 is CASSFTGSYEQYF. The CDR3 nucleotides are TGCGCCAGCAGCTTCACAGGCTCCTACGAGCAGTACTTC. The V and J genes are TRBV5-1 and TRBJ2-7, with a tentative D call TRBD1 (5 bases). V lost 2 bases to trimming and J lost 0 bases, with 6 bases between them. Germline assignment: CDR1 SGHRS and CDR2 YFSETQ. The CDR3 extends over 13 amino acids.